These 25 T cell receptor beta chains came from one sample sequenced in a study of T cells in localized non-small cell lung cancer (dated by TCRdb to 2018 to 2021). Libraries came from the immunoSEQ multiplex PCR assay. The table comes from immuneACCESS by way of TCRdb, which keeps in-frame sequences with V and J called. Part of the clones is missing from these tables; in studies checked, under half for an unresolved V gene and the rest for unknown reasons. The sample table contains roughly 84,000 clones; only one count was recorded for around 90% of them. The ten largest make up approximately 22% of the sample. The sample consisted of peripheral blood, taken before any cancer treatment. These receptors all stem from a woman aged 40-69 years with stage I squamous cell lung carcinoma.

V is TRBV5-1 and J is TRBJ1-2; 7 positions match TRBD1. J gave up 4 bases and V 3 bases, and 9 bases lay outside the gene matches. This CDR3 is built from 15 residues. Germline CDR1 and CDR2: SGHRS and YFSETQ. The CDR3 reads CASSSGQAVSYGYTF. CDR3 in DNA: TGCGCCAGCAGCTCTGGACAGGCCGTGTCCTATGGCTACACCTTC.

This chain connects TRBV2 to TRBJ2-5, with 8 nucleotides matching TRBD2. V was pared by 6 bases and J by 5 bases, with 5 bases of the junction left unmatched. The CDR3 has 13 amino acids. The germline CDR1 and CDR2 sequences are SNHLY and FYNNEI. CDR3: CASRTGGMETQYF. CDR3 DNA sequence: TGTGCCAGCAGGACGGGGGGGATGGAGACCCAGTACTTC.

This clone was counted between two and nine times. CDR3 bases: TGCGCCAGCACCTTATACACTGAAGCTTTCTTT. As protein: CASTLYTEAFF. The chain combines TRBV10-1 with TRBJ1-1; D is unresolved. Germline CDR1 and CDR2: WNHNN and SYGVQD (reference sequence). Trimming pared 7 bases from V and 3 bases from J, leaving 6 bases between. This CDR3 has 11 amino acids.

This clone was observed a single time. The chain employs TRBV7-2 and TRBJ1-1; 7 bases match TRBD1. This CDR3 contains 15 residues. With 1 base clipped from V and 0 bases from J, the junction kept 2 bases outside the gene matches. CDR1 and CDR2 from the germline V gene are SGHTA and FQGNSA. Here the CDR3 reads CASSLGGQMNTEAFF. The CDR3 DNA reads as TGTGCCAGCAGCTTAGGGGGACAGATGAACACTGAAGCTTTCTTT. Combining the CDR3 with reference TRBV7-2 and TRBJ1-1 gives the whole variable domain GAGVSQSPSNKVTEKGKDVELRCDPISGHTALYWYRQSLGQGLEFLIYFQGNSAPDKSGLPSDRFSAERTGGSVSTLTIQRTQQEDSAVYLCASSLGGQMNTEAFFGQGTRLTVV.

CDR3 loop: CASSLGRATPDTQYF. CDR3 nucleotides: TGTGCCAGCAGCCTTGGCCGGGCCACTCCAGATACGCAGTATTTT. The chain carries TRBV28 and TRBJ2-3, with D unclear. Trimming took 6 bases from V and 4 from J, leaving 17 bases between them. There are 15 residues in the CDR3. CDR1 is MDHEN and CDR2 is SYDVKM in the germline V gene.

The V and J genes are TRBV5-6 and TRBJ2-5, with TRBD2 matching 11 bases. CDR3 length equals 15 residues. The trim removed 4 bases at V and 4 bases at J, leaving 6 bases unmatched. Germline values: CDR1 SGHDT, CDR2 YYEEEE. The CDR3 loop reads CASSLSLAGAETQYF. CDR3 DNA: TGTGCCAGCAGCCTTTCACTAGCGGGGGCAGAGACCCAGTACTTC.

The chain has TRBV19 and TRBJ2-7, with D perhaps TRBD1 or TRBD2 (5 bases each). Germline V gives CDR1 LNHDA, CDR2 SQIVND (reference sequence). With 5 bases removed from V and 0 bases from J, the gap between germline ends came to 14 bases. The CDR3 contains 15 residues. The CDR3, as DNA: TGTGCCAGTAGTGTCTCTTGGGGGAGCTCCTACGAGCAGTACTTC. Amino acids: CASSVSWGSSYEQYF.

V gene TRBV6-6 combines with J gene TRBJ1-3; D is ambiguous. From germline, CDR1 is MNHNY and CDR2 SVGAGI (reference sequence). The CDR3 contains 14 residues. Deletions cut 2 bases from V and 0 bases from J, with 5 bases between. This chain's CDR3 is CASSYRDSGNTIYF. DNA of the CDR3: TGTGCCAGCAGTTACCGAGACTCTGGAAACACCATATATTTT.

This clone has just a few counts. The chain combines TRBV13 with TRBJ2-3; D gene ambiguous. The length of the CDR3 is 16 residues. Trimming cost V 3 bases and J 3 bases, with 16 bases left between them. Germline V gives CDR1 PRHDT, CDR2 FYEKMQ (reference sequence). CDR3 protein: CASSFWPTFDTDTQYF. The CDR3 region has the DNA TGTGCCAGCAGCTTTTGGCCCACTTTCGATACAGATACGCAGTATTTT.

The genes are TRBV30 and TRBJ2-1; D call uncertain. V was cut by 0 bases and J by 3 bases, with 12 bases left in between. The CDR3 contains 15 residues. From germline, CDR1 is GTSNPN and CDR2 SVGIG (reference sequence). The CDR3 nucleotides read TGTGCCTGGAGTGTTCGTAGTCTAGTCTACAATGAGCAGTTCTTC. Its translation is CAWSVRSLVYNEQFF.

This chain uses TRBV5-6 with TRBJ2-5; D is ambiguous. From germline, CDR1 is SGHDT and CDR2 YYEEEE. The V end lost 0 bases, the J end lost 4 bases, and 7 bases lay between the germline ends. The length of the CDR3 is 13 residues. CDR3 residues: CASSLALGETQYF. DNA of the CDR3: TGTGCCAGCAGCTTGGCACTGGGAGAGACCCAGTACTTC.

The chain employs TRBV5-6 and TRBJ2-7; the D is unclear. The ends were cut back, 4 bases at V and 3 bases at J, with 11 bases in the middle. CDR1 is SGHDT, CDR2 YYEEEE, per germline. The CDR3 has 13 amino acids. The CDR3: CASSLFRGYEQYF. DNA for the CDR3: TGTGCCAGCAGCCTATTCCGAGGCTACGAGCAGTACTTC.

This sequence joins TRBV19 and TRBJ1-2, with 11 bases that match TRBD1. V lost 5 bases and J lost 4; bases outside the gene matches: 21. This CDR3 contains 20 residues. CDR1 is LNHDA and CDR2 is SQIVND in the germline V gene (reference sequence). The CDR3 loop reads CASSPLRTGGQGAFGYGYTF. CDR3 coding DNA: TGTGCCAGTAGTCCCCTCAGGACCGGAGGACAGGGGGCGTTTGGCTATGGCTACACCTTC.

The chain couples TRBV6-5 to TRBJ2-1; the D is unclear. Trimming took off 0 bases at V and 0 bases at J, with 9 bases between the two ends. The germline gives CDR1 MNHEY, CDR2 SVGAGI. The CDR3 has 16 residues. The CDR3 sequence is CASSYSLRSSYNEQFF. The CDR3 DNA is TGTGCCAGCAGTTACTCATTAAGAAGCTCCTACAATGAGCAGTTCTTC.

The table lists this clone with a count of one. The gene calls are TRBV15 and TRBJ1-5; D might be TRBD1 (6 bases). Deletions cut 0 bases from V and 2 bases from J, with 8 bases between. The CDR3 loop spans 15 amino acids. The germline V gene has CDR1 LNHNV and CDR2 YYDKDF (reference sequence). In DNA form, the CDR3 reads TGTGCCACCAGCAGAGATCCAGGGGGCAATCAGCCCCAGCATTTT. Its translation: CATSRDPGGNQPQHF. The variable domain in full, with the rest retrieved from reference TRBV15 and TRBJ1-5, is DAMVIQNPRYQVTQFGKPVTLSCSQTLNHNVMYWYQQKSSQAPKLLFHYYDKDFNNEADTPDNFQSRRPNTSFCFLDIRSPGLGDTAMYLCATSRDPGGNQPQHFGDGTRLSIL.

J is TRBJ2-5 and V is TRBV2; unclear D gene. Germline V gene sequence: CDR1 SNHLY, CDR2 FYNNEI. The CDR3 totals 13 residues. V lost 6 bases to trimming and J lost 0 bases, with 8 bases between them. Here the CDR3 reads CASRWADQETQYF. In DNA, the CDR3 is TGTGCCAGCAGATGGGCGGACCAAGAGACCCAGTACTTC. Variable domain in full (rest from reference TRBV2 and TRBJ2-5): EPEVTQTPSHQVTQMGQEVILRCVPISNHLYFYWYRQILGQKVEFLVSFYNNEISEKSEIFDDQFSVERPDGSNFTLKIRSTKLEDSAMYFCASRWADQETQYFGPGTRLLVL.

The V and J genes are TRBV7-2 and TRBJ1-2; D is undetermined. This CDR3 is 12 amino acids long. Looked up from germline, CDR1 is SGHTA and CDR2 is FQGNSA. The V end lost 7 bases, the J end lost 8 bases, and 14 bases lay between the germline ends. This chain's CDR3 is CASTLTTVGYTF. DNA of the CDR3: TGTGCCAGCACCCTCACGACCGTCGGCTACACCTTC.

V gene TRBV10-3 combines with J gene TRBJ1-5; D ambiguous. This CDR3 is 14 amino acids long. CDR1 ENHRY and CDR2 SYGVKD come from the germline V gene. The V and J ends lost 3 bases and 6 bases respectively, with 12 bases between them. The CDR3: CAISEAGLGQPQHF. In DNA form, the CDR3 reads TGTGCCATCAGTGAAGCGGGTTTAGGTCAGCCCCAGCATTTT.

The V gene is TRBV19, the J gene TRBJ1-2, with D perhaps matching TRBD1 (6 bases). The V gene lost 0 bases and the J gene lost 7 bases, with 12 bases spanning the gap. CDR1 and CDR2 from the germline V gene are LNHDA and SQIVND (reference sequence). CDR3 size: 14 residues. The CDR3 is CASSIEGGGLGYTF. CDR3 bases: TGTGCCAGTAGTATAGAAGGCGGGGGCCTTGGCTACACCTTC.

The sample holds one count of this clone. The chain carries TRBV5-1 and TRBJ2-6; the D is unclear. The CDR3 sequence is 16 residues long. V lost 0 bases to trimming and J lost 0 bases, with 7 bases between them. CDR1 SGHRS and CDR2 YFSETQ come from the germline V gene. In DNA, the CDR3 is TGCGCCAGCAGCTTGGCCAGAGTCTCTGGGGCCAACGTCCTGACTTTC. Its protein is CASSLARVSGANVLTF.

The CDR3 region has the DNA TGCGCCAGCAGCTTGGGGGACAGTGTTAGCAATCAGCCCCAGCATTTT. Amino acid sequence: CASSLGDSVSNQPQHF. The chain is built from TRBV5-1 and TRBJ1-5; 7 positions match TRBD1. The CDR3 sequence is 16 residues long. Germline CDR1 reads SGHRS; CDR2 reads YFSETQ. V lost 0 bases, J lost 0 bases, and 3 bases stayed unmatched.

In this sample, this clone turned up many times. This chain joins TRBV7-2 and TRBJ2-7; 9 positions agree with TRBD1. Looked up from germline, CDR1 is SGHTA and CDR2 is FQGNSA. The V and J ends lost 1 base and 2 bases, in that order; junction bases with no gene match: 12. The length of the CDR3 is 18 residues. The DNA for the CDR3 is TGTGCCAGCAGCTTAGTTTTCGGGACAGGGAGTGTCACCTACGAGCAGTACTTC. Translation gives CASSLVFGTGSVTYEQYF. Using reference TRBV7-2 and TRBJ2-7 for the parts outside the CDR3, the full variable domain is GAGVSQSPSNKVTEKGKDVELRCDPISGHTALYWYRQSLGQGLEFLIYFQGNSAPDKSGLPSDRFSAERTGGSVSTLTIQRTQQEDSAVYLCASSLVFGTGSVTYEQYFGPGTRLTVT.

The rearrangement links TRBV6-5 to TRBJ2-7; D gene uncertain. Germline assignment: CDR1 MNHEY and CDR2 SVGAGI. Trimming shortened V by 6 bases and J by 2 bases, and 17 bases separated the two germline ends. CDR3 size: 15 residues. The CDR3 spells CASSGSRVITYEQYF. The DNA of the CDR3 is TGTGCCAGCAGCGGGTCGCGAGTGATCACCTACGAGCAGTACTTC.

This chain links TRBV6-5 with TRBJ1-1; weak D call: TRBD1 (5 bases). CDR1 and CDR2 (germline): MNHEY, SVGAGI. This CDR3 is built from 15 residues. Trimming cost V 2 bases and J 1 base, with 11 bases left between them. The DNA of the CDR3 is TGTGCCAGCAGTTACGCCTCAAGGGGGAACACTGAAGCTTTCTTT. Protein product: CASSYASRGNTEAFF.

This clone was detected only a few times. CDR3 in amino acids: CASRVGQGYEQFF. The CDR3 DNA follows: TGTGCCAGCAGGGTGGGACAGGGCTATGAGCAGTTCTTC. The chain links TRBV2 to TRBJ2-1; 9 bases match TRBD1. The V gene end was trimmed by 6 bases and the J gene end by 8 bases; junction bases not matched to a gene: 5. The CDR3 covers 13 residues. Germline-derived CDR1 and CDR2 are SNHLY and FYNNEI.